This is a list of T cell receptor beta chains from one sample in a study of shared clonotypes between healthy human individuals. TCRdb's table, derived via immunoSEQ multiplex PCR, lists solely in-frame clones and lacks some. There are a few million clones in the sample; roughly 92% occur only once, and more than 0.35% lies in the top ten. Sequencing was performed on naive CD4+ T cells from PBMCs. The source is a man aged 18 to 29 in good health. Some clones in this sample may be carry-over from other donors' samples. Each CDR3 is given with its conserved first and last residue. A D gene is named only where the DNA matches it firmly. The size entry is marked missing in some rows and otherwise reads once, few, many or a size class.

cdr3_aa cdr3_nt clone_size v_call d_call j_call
CASSARQGNTIYF TGTGCCAGCAGCGCCCGACAGGGAAACACCATATATTTT NA TRBV9 NA TRBJ1-3
CASSLAPQGASYEQYF TGTGCCAGCAGCTTAGCCCCGCAGGGGGCAAGCTACGAGCAGTACTTC NA TRBV7-8 TRBD1 TRBJ2-7
CASRALGGSNQPQHF TGTGCCAGCAGGGCTTTGGGGGGTAGCAATCAGCCCCAGCATTTT NA TRBV28 NA TRBJ1-5
CATSRASGYPYSNQPQHF TGTGCCACCAGCAGAGCGTCAGGCTACCCCTATAGCAATCAGCCCCAGCATTTT NA TRBV15 NA TRBJ1-5
CASSPAGGTETQYF TGTGCCAGCTCACCGGCCGGGGGTACGGAGACCCAGTACTTC few TRBV18 NA TRBJ2-5
CASSEGGGSGGTDTQYF TGTGCCAGCAGTGAGGGGGGAGGGAGTGGGGGCACAGATACGCAGTATTTT NA TRBV6-4 TRBD2 TRBJ2-3
CASSPPGDSYAQYF TGTGCCAGCTCACCACCGGGGGACTCCTACGCGCAGTATTTT once TRBV18 NA TRBJ2-3
CASSLRQGDNIQYF TGCGCCAGCAGCTTAAGACAGGGGGATAACATTCAGTACTTC NA TRBV5-1 TRBD1 TRBJ2-4
CASSSGQGSEKLFF TGCGCCAGCAGCTCAGGACAGGGGTCTGAAAAACTGTTTTTT NA TRBV5-1 TRBD1 TRBJ1-4
CASSRSTDTQYF TGTGCCAGCAGCAGGAGCACAGATACGCAGTATTTT NA TRBV11-3 NA TRBJ2-3
CASSLTASQETQYF TGTGCCAGCAGCTTAACGGCCAGCCAAGAGACCCAGTACTTC NA TRBV7-3 NA TRBJ2-5
CASSELGMNTEAFF TGTGCCAGCAGTGAACTGGGGATGAACACTGAAGCTTTCTTT NA TRBV25-1 NA TRBJ1-1
CASTGTSTDTQYF TGTGCCAGCACAGGGACTAGCACAGATACGCAGTATTTT NA TRBV28 NA TRBJ2-3
CASSPRGAEAFF TGTGCCAGCAGCCCCCGAGGGGCTGAAGCTTTCTTT NA TRBV14 NA TRBJ1-1
CASSSTGGGYGYTF TGTGCCAGCAGCTCCACAGGGGGCGGCTATGGCTACACCTTC NA TRBV7-9 TRBD1 TRBJ1-2
CASSFYGLGGNTEAFF TGTGCCAGCAGCTTTTATGGGCTAGGGGGGAACACTGAAGCTTTCTTT NA TRBV28 NA TRBJ1-1
CASSPNRDRSGKQFF TGTGCCAGCAGCCCAAACCGGGACCGTTCTGGGAAGCAGTTCTTC once TRBV7-9 NA TRBJ2-1
CASSSRAAPAFTYEQYF TGTGCCAGCAGTTCCAGAGCGGCCCCTGCATTCACCTACGAGCAGTACTTC NA TRBV28 NA TRBJ2-7
CASLVQGGYGYTF TGTGCCAGCTTAGTACAGGGGGGGTATGGCTACACCTTC NA TRBV2 TRBD1 TRBJ1-2
CASSQDRPGELFF TGTGCCAGCAGTCAGGACAGGCCCGGGGAGCTGTTTTTT once TRBV6-1 TRBD1 TRBJ2-2
CASSMSPSGYYEQYF TGTGCCAGTAGTATGTCGCCTAGCGGTTACTACGAGCAGTACTTC once TRBV19 TRBD2 TRBJ2-7
CASSGTGVHEQYF TGTGCCAGTAGTGGGACAGGGGTTCACGAGCAGTACTTC NA TRBV19 TRBD1 TRBJ2-7
CASSEAGLALETQYF TGTGCCAGCAGTGAAGCGGGACTAGCGTTGGAGACCCAGTACTTC NA TRBV2 TRBD2 TRBJ2-5
CASSLYSRGYQPQHF TGTGCCAGCAGTTTATATTCCAGGGGATATCAGCCCCAGCATTTT NA TRBV28 NA TRBJ1-5
CSAEGLAGVYEQFF TGCAGCGCCGAGGGACTAGCGGGAGTCTATGAGCAGTTCTTC NA TRBV29-1 TRBD2 TRBJ2-1
CASSLGLAYNEQFF TGTGCCAGCAGCTTAGGACTCGCCTACAATGAGCAGTTCTTC NA TRBV7-2 NA TRBJ2-1
CASASDDQPQHF TGTGCCAGCGCGTCAGACGATCAGCCCCAGCATTTT NA TRBV28 NA TRBJ1-5
CASSPSTGSLDQPQHF TGTGCCAGCAGTCCGTCGACAGGGTCGTTGGATCAGCCCCAGCATTTT few TRBV28 TRBD1 TRBJ1-5
CASSYNRDREETQYF TGTGCCAGCAGTTACAACCGGGACAGAGAAGAGACCCAGTACTTC NA TRBV27 TRBD1 TRBJ2-5
CASSKRSLGLQETQYF TGTGCCAGCAGCAAACGCTCATTAGGACTACAAGAGACCCAGTACTTC NA TRBV28 NA TRBJ2-5
CASKPGGSFSGEQFF TGTGCCAGCAAACCTGGGGGCTCCTTCAGCGGTGAGCAGTTCTTC NA TRBV6-1 NA TRBJ2-1
CASSLKAGGLYNEQFF TGTGCCAGCAGCTTAAAAGCGGGAGGGCTCTACAATGAGCAGTTCTTC NA TRBV13 TRBD2 TRBJ2-1
CASSLDSLTLYEQYF TGTGCCAGCAGCTTAGACAGTCTAACCCTCTACGAGCAGTACTTC NA TRBV7-9 NA TRBJ2-7
CATSRGRDTHYEQYF TGTGCCACCAGCAGAGGTAGGGACACACACTACGAGCAGTACTTC NA TRBV15 NA TRBJ2-7
CASSIRGGPYNEQFF TGTGCCAGTAGTATAAGGGGGGGCCCTTACAATGAGCAGTTCTTC NA TRBV19 NA TRBJ2-1
CASSSKDRGEETQYF TGTGCCAGCAGCTCGAAGGACAGGGGAGAAGAGACCCAGTACTTC NA TRBV5-4 TRBD1 TRBJ2-5
CSAIRGTEETQYF TGCAGCGCGATAAGAGGGACAGAAGAGACCCAGTACTTC NA TRBV29-1 TRBD1 TRBJ2-5
CASSRLPGGPEAFF TGCGCCAGCAGCCGCCTACCAGGGGGCCCTGAAGCTTTCTTT few TRBV4-1 TRBD1 TRBJ1-1
CASSPGLADEQYF TGTGCCAGCTCACCCGGACTAGCGGACGAGCAGTACTTC NA TRBV18 TRBD2 TRBJ2-7
CASSVVPQGDTEAFF TGCGCCAGCAGCGTAGTGCCTCAGGGGGACACTGAAGCTTTCTTT NA TRBV5-1 TRBD1 TRBJ1-1
CASSLKAGTYGYTF TGTGCCAGCAGTTTGAAGGCAGGGACCTATGGCTACACCTTC NA TRBV27 NA TRBJ1-2
CASRTKTGVYGYTF TGTGCCAGTAGGACAAAGACAGGGGTTTATGGCTACACCTTC NA TRBV19 TRBD1 TRBJ1-2